The 13 T cell receptor beta chains below all came from one sample that was sequenced in a study of T cells in localized non-small cell lung cancer. Method: immunoSEQ multiplex PCR; TCRdb's copy keeps in-frame clones and lacks some. The table shows roughly 25,000 clones, with approximately 90% occurring only once. The starting material was peripheral blood, obtained before any cancer treatment. These receptors were collected from a female donor over 55 with stage II squamous cell lung carcinoma.

This sequence joins TRBV7-2 and TRBJ2-1; a weak D match, TRBD2 (7 bases). The V gene lost 0 bases and the J gene lost 9 bases, with 12 bases spanning the gap. The germline V gene encodes CDR1 SGHTA and CDR2 FQGNSA. The CDR3 runs to 14 residues. DNA for the CDR3: TGTGCCAGCAGCTTAGCGGGGGGGCAGGTTGAGCAGTTCTTC. It specifies CASSLAGGQVEQFF.

The chain links TRBV27 to TRBJ2-7, with D possibly called TRBD1 or TRBD2 (6 bases each). The CDR3 covers 13 residues. CDR1 is MNHEY and CDR2 is SMNVEV in the germline V gene (reference sequence). Trimming stripped 5 bases from V and 6 bases from J, with 14 bases between. Written as DNA, the CDR3 is TGTGCCAGCAGTCTTCAACAGGGAGGCGAGCAGTACTTC. This encodes CASSLQQGGEQYF.

This sequence joins TRBV27 and TRBJ1-1; 9 nucleotides match TRBD1. The CDR3 length is 15 residues. CDR1 and CDR2 (germline): MNHEY, SMNVEV (reference sequence). J gave up 1 base and V 4 bases, and 4 bases lay outside the gene matches. The CDR3 DNA reads as TGTGCCAGCAGTTCGACAGGGGGTCAGAACACTGAAGCTTTCTTT. Translated: CASSSTGGQNTEAFF.

CDR3 region: CASSPEPAIGAGYTF. The DNA of the CDR3 is TGTGCCAGCAGTCCAGAACCCGCTATAGGGGCGGGCTACACCTTC. This chain joins TRBV27 and TRBJ1-2; a weak D match, TRBD1 (5 bases). CDR3 length equals 15 residues. CDR1 and CDR2 (germline): MNHEY, SMNVEV (reference sequence). V gave up 5 bases and J gave up 8 bases, with 21 bases separating them.

The V gene is TRBV4-3, the J gene TRBJ1-1; D call uncertain. Trimming left V 0 bases short and J 1 base short, with 3 bases between. Per the germline V gene, CDR1 is LGHNA and CDR2 is YSLEER. The CDR3 covers 13 residues. CDR3 sequence: CASSQDGNTEAFF. The CDR3 nucleotides read TGCGCCAGCAGCCAAGATGGGAACACTGAAGCTTTCTTT.

The CDR3 protein is CASSQDQGEKLFF. Here the CDR3 DNA reads TGTGCCAGCAGCCAAGATCAGGGGGAAAAACTGTTTTTT. The chain uses TRBV4-2 and TRBJ1-4, with a weak D call TRBD1 (6 bases). V gave up 0 bases and J gave up 8 bases, with 7 bases separating them. The CDR3 contains 13 residues. CDR1 LGHNA and CDR2 YNFKEQ come from the germline V gene.

This chain joins TRBV18 and TRBJ1-5; 7 bases line up with TRBD1. V dropped 0 bases and J dropped 4; count of bases not matched to a gene: 3. CDR1 and CDR2 (germline): KGHSH, LQKENI. The CDR3 extends over 15 amino acids. The chain's CDR3 is CASSPPYRGNQPQHF. The CDR3, as DNA: TGTGCCAGCTCACCACCATACAGGGGTAATCAGCCCCAGCATTTT.

J is TRBJ2-7 and V is TRBV2; D perhaps matches TRBD2 (5 bases). CDR3 length: 14 residues. V lost 2 bases to trimming and J lost 3 bases, with 11 bases between them. CDR1 and CDR2 (germline): SNHLY, FYNNEI. Written as DNA, the CDR3 is TGTGCCAGCAGTGAATCGCTAGCTGTCTACGAGCAGTACTTC. Translated: CASSESLAVYEQYF.

The CDR3 nucleotides read TGTGCCAGCAGCTTACAGGGGAACAATCAGCCCCAGCATTTT. This codes for CASSLQGNNQPQHF. This chain uses TRBV5-6 with TRBJ1-5; 7 bases are shared with TRBD1. The CDR3 covers 14 residues. V shed 2 bases, J shed 3 bases, and the junction held 2 bases outside the gene matches. Germline V gene sequence: CDR1 SGHDT, CDR2 YYEEEE.

The CDR3 spells CASSMSGMQQDTQYF. DNA of the CDR3: TGTGCCAGTAGTATGTCGGGGATGCAACAAGATACGCAGTATTTT. The J gene is TRBJ2-3, the V gene TRBV19; a possible D gene is TRBD2 (5 bases). The CDR3 runs to 15 residues. The germline V and J ends were trimmed by 3 bases and 5 bases, with 15 bases remaining between them. Germline V lookup: CDR1 LNHDA, CDR2 SQIVND (reference sequence).

The chain has TRBV19 and TRBJ1-1; no definite D call. From germline, CDR1 is LNHDA and CDR2 SQIVND (reference sequence). The CDR3 sequence is 12 residues long. V lost 5 bases to trimming and J lost 0 bases, with 4 bases between them. The chain's CDR3 is CASSELNTEAFF. The CDR3 DNA follows: TGTGCCAGTAGTGAGCTGAACACTGAAGCTTTCTTT.

This clone was seen more than once but under ten times. Other DNA variants within this sample encode the same CDR3. The genes are TRBV5-1 and TRBJ1-3, with D unresolved. There are 14 residues in the CDR3. Trimming removed 0 bases from V and 0 bases from J, with 4 bases in between. CDR1 SGHRS and CDR2 YFSETQ come from the germline V gene. The CDR3 here is CASSLDGSGNTIYF. Here the CDR3 DNA reads TGCGCCAGCAGCTTGGACGGCTCTGGAAACACCATATATTTT.

The V and J genes are TRBV6-5 and TRBJ1-1; weak D call: TRBD1 (6 bases). The CDR3 is 11 residues long. Germline V CDR1 and CDR2: MNHEY, SVGAGI. V was trimmed by 8 bases and J by 8 bases, leaving 12 bases between them. Here the CDR3 reads CASRSGTEAFF. DNA for the CDR3: TGTGCCAGCCGCTCCGGGACAGAAGCTTTCTTT.